Shown below are 13 T cell receptor beta chains from a single sample sequenced in a study of T cell changes during pregnancy in multiple sclerosis. Measured with immunoSEQ multiplex PCR; TCRdb has only the in-frame clones, and not every one. The table has around 35,000 clones, about nine tenths seen once. This specimen consisted of CD8+ T cells from peripheral blood mononuclear cells, obtained in the first trimester of pregnancy. Receptors were obtained from a female donor with multiple sclerosis, enrolled in a pregnancy study.

The chain recombines TRBV27 with TRBJ1-1, with D hard to call. CDR3 length equals 13 residues. The germline CDR1 and CDR2 sequences are MNHEY and SMNVEV (reference sequence). Trimming stripped 0 bases from V and 4 bases from J, with 6 bases between. CDR3 in amino acids: CASSLSASTEAFF. DNA for the CDR3: TGTGCCAGCAGTTTATCGGCCAGCACTGAAGCTTTCTTT.

The chain carries TRBV10-3 and TRBJ2-2; 12 bases are shared with TRBD2. The CDR3 consists of 18 residues. The germline CDR1 and CDR2 sequences are ENHRY and SYGVKD. With V trimmed by 8 bases and J by 6 bases, 16 bases remained unmatched. The CDR3 sequence is CAIQGAKLAGGIAGELFF. CDR3 bases: TGTGCCATCCAGGGAGCCAAACTAGCGGGAGGAATCGCCGGGGAGCTGTTTTTT.

This chain joins TRBV7-6 and TRBJ2-1, with 8 positions matching TRBD1. The CDR3 extends over 15 amino acids. With V trimmed by 2 bases and J by 7 bases, 7 bases remained unmatched. Germline CDR1 reads SGHVS; CDR2 reads FNYEAQ. The CDR3 nucleotides are TGTGCCAGCAGCTTAACGCAGGGGGCGCAGAATGAGCAGTTCTTC. Translation: CASSLTQGAQNEQFF. The full variable domain, rest sourced from reference TRBV7-6 and TRBJ2-1, is GAGVSQSPRYKVTKRGQDVALRCDPISGHVSLYWYRQALGQGPEFLTYFNYEAQQDKSGLPNDRFSAERPEGSISTLTIQRTEQRDSAMYRCASSLTQGAQNEQFFGPGTRLTVL.

The chain recombines TRBV28 with TRBJ2-5; D might be TRBD1 (5 bases). V was trimmed by 3 bases and J by 4 bases, leaving 12 bases between them. This CDR3 has 14 amino acids. Germline V gene sequence: CDR1 MDHEN, CDR2 SYDVKM. The CDR3 DNA follows: TGTGCCAGCAGTTTCGTAAGGGGCTCAGAGACCCAGTACTTC. Translating gives CASSFVRGSETQYF. Complete variable domain (other parts from reference TRBV28 and TRBJ2-5): DVKVTQSSRYLVKRTGEKVFLECVQDMDHENMFWYRQDPGLGLRLIYFSYDVKMKEKGDIPEGYSVSREKKERFSLILESASTNQTSMYLCASSFVRGSETQYFGPGTRLLVL.

CDR3 nucleotides: TGTGCCAGCAGTTTATGGCGGGATTTAACCTACGAGCAGTACTTC. As protein: CASSLWRDLTYEQYF. V usage is TRBV28 and J usage is TRBJ2-7; TRBD2 is a possible D gene (6 bases). This CDR3 spans 15 amino acids. V was clipped by 0 bases and J by 2 bases, with 11 bases between them. The germline CDR1 and CDR2 sequences are MDHEN and SYDVKM.

The V call is TRBV5-1, the J call TRBJ2-7; D not resolved. This CDR3 is 14 amino acids long. Germline V gives CDR1 SGHRS, CDR2 YFSETQ. The V end lost 1 base, the J end lost 4 bases, and 12 bases lay between the germline ends. CDR3 in DNA: TGCGCCAGCAGCTTGTACAGCACAAAGTACGAGCAGTACTTC. Residues: CASSLYSTKYEQYF. Filled out from reference TRBV5-1 and TRBJ2-7, the complete variable domain reads KAGVTQTPRYLIKTRGQQVTLSCSPISGHRSVSWYQQTPGQGLQFLFEYFSETQRNKGNFPGRFSGRQFSNSRSEMNVSTLELGDSALYLCASSLYSTKYEQYFGPGTRLTVT.

The CDR3 DNA is TGTGCCACCTCTCTGGGGCTGGTTGAAGCTTTCTTT. This codes for CATSLGLVEAFF. The rearrangement uses TRBV28 and TRBJ1-1; the D gene is possibly TRBD1 (5 bases). V lost 10 bases to trimming and J lost 7 bases, with 16 bases between them. The CDR3 has 12 amino acids. CDR1 MDHEN and CDR2 SYDVKM come from the germline V gene.

This clone was counted once. This chain connects TRBV30 to TRBJ2-2; D is perhaps TRBD2 (6 bases). V was shortened by 4 bases and J by 7 bases, with 13 bases between the two germline ends. Germline CDR1 GTSNPN, CDR2 SVGIG (reference sequence). CDR3 length: 13 amino acids. Here the CDR3 reads CAWTPTGDGELFF. The CDR3 bases are TGTGCCTGGACTCCCACGGGGGACGGGGAGCTGTTTTTT.

This clone was detected only a few times. J is TRBJ1-1 and V is TRBV29-1; the D is unclear. The germline V gene encodes CDR1 SQVTM and CDR2 ANQGSEA. V was trimmed by 7 bases and J by 7 bases, leaving 13 bases between them. This CDR3 is 11 amino acids long. CDR3 sequence reads: CSARYGVEAFF. The CDR3 nucleotides read TGCAGCGCCAGATACGGGGTTGAAGCTTTCTTT.

The chain combines TRBV11-2 with TRBJ2-1; D perhaps matches TRBD2 (6 bases). There are 15 residues in the CDR3. V dropped 2 bases and J dropped 3 bases, with 11 bases sitting between them. The germline V gene has CDR1 SGHAT and CDR2 FQNNGV. CDR3 loop: CASSLSGSNYNEQFF. The CDR3 DNA follows: TGTGCCAGCAGCTTATCCGGGAGTAACTACAATGAGCAGTTCTTC.

This clone was detected only once. V and J are TRBV4-1 and TRBJ1-1; a possible D gene is TRBD1 (6 bases). This CDR3 has 14 amino acids. CDR1 is MGHRA, CDR2 YSYEKL, per germline. The ends were cut back, 1 base at V and 1 base at J, with 7 bases in the middle. The CDR3, as DNA: TGCGCCAGCAGCCAAGTAGGGGGGAACACTGAAGCTTTCTTT. This sequence encodes CASSQVGGNTEAFF.

The chain carries TRBV7-9 and TRBJ2-3, with 8 bases identical to TRBD2. This CDR3 is built from 15 residues. Unmatched junction bases numbered 5, after V lost 6 bases and J lost 0 bases. In germline, CDR1 is SEHNR, CDR2 FQNEAQ (reference sequence). Here the CDR3 DNA reads TGTGCCAGCAGGCTAGCGGGTACTAGCACAGATACGCAGTATTTT. It is translated as CASRLAGTSTDTQYF.

The chain joins TRBV7-8 to TRBJ2-2; 7 bases fit TRBD1. Germline-derived CDR1 and CDR2 are SGHVS and FQNEAQ. V was pared by 2 bases and J by 1 base, with 4 bases of the junction left unmatched. The CDR3 is 16 residues long. Here the CDR3 DNA reads TGTGCCAGCAGCTTACCACGGACAGGGAACACCGGGGAGCTGTTTTTT. Protein product: CASSLPRTGNTGELFF.